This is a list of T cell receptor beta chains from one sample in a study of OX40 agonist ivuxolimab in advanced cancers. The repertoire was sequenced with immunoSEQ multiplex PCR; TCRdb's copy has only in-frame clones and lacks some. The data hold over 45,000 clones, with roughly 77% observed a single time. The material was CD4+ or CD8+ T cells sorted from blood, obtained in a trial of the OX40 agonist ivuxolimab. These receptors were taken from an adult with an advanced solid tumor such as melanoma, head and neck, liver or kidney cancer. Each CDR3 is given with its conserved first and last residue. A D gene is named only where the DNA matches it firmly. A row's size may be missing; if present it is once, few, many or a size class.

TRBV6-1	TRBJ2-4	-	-	CASSEMGGLNIQYF	TGTGCCAGCAGTGAAATGGGCGGATTAAACATTCAGTACTTC
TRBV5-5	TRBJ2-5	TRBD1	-	CASSPDRVQETQYF	TGTGCCAGCAGCCCGGACAGGGTCCAAGAGACCCAGTACTTC
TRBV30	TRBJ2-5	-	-	CAWTVGQETQYF	TGTGCCTGGACCGTGGGGCAAGAGACCCAGTACTTC
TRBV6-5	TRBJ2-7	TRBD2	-	CASSYSLAGGYEQYF	TGTGCCAGCAGTTACTCGCTAGCGGGGGGTTACGAGCAGTACTTC
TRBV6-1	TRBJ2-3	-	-	CASSRPGRTPDTQYF	TGTGCCAGCAGTAGACCAGGGAGGACGCCAGATACGCAGTATTTT
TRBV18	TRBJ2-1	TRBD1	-	CASSPLGPGGEQFF	TGTGCCAGCTCACCACTTGGACCAGGGGGTGAGCAGTTCTTC
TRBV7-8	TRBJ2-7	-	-	CASSWGGGTNMKLSYEQYF	TGTGCCAGCAGTTGGGGGGGCGGAACTAATATGAAACTGTCCTACGAGCAGTACTTC
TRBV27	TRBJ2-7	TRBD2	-	CASSELAGGLYEQYF	TGTGCCAGCAGCGAACTAGCGGGAGGGTTGTACGAGCAGTACTTC
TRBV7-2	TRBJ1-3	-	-	CASSLSYVYSGNTIYF	TGTGCCAGCAGTCTTAGTTATGTATACTCTGGAAACACCATATATTTT
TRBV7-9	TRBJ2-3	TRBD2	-	CASSLAITSGSTDTQYF	TGTGCCAGCAGCTTAGCGATCACTAGCGGGAGTACAGATACGCAGTATTTT
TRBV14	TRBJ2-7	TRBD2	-	CASSQEGRLAGVGEQYF	TGTGCCAGCAGCCAAGAGGGACGACTAGCGGGAGTGGGCGAGCAGTACTTC
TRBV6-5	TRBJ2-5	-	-	CASRRGGQETQYF	TGTGCCAGCAGGAGGGGGGGGCAAGAGACCCAGTACTTC
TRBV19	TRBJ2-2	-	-	CASSMYGGNTGELFF	TGTGCCAGTAGTATGTACGGGGGGAACACCGGGGAGCTGTTTTTT
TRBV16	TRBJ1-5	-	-	CASSPGHQPQHF	TGTGCCAGCAGCCCGGGACATCAGCCCCAGCATTTT
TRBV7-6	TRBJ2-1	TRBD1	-	CASSLFGTGFNEQFF	TGTGCCAGCAGCTTATTTGGGACAGGGTTCAATGAGCAGTTCTTC
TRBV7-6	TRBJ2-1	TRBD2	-	CASSLVAGGYNEQFF	TGTGCCAGCAGCTTAGTGGCGGGAGGTTACAATGAGCAGTTCTTC
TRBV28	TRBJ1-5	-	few	CASSLGQGRSQPQHF	TGTGCCAGCAGTTTAGGGCAGGGGCGAAGTCAGCCCCAGCATTTT
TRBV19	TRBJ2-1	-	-	CASSIGSGDPSYNEQFF	TGTGCCAGTAGTATAGGGTCGGGGGACCCTTCCTACAATGAGCAGTTCTTC
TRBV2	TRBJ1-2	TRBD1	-	CASTTSGTVLGGYTF	TGTGCCAGCACCACATCTGGGACAGTATTAGGCGGCTACACCTTC
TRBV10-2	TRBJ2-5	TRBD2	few	CASSDWISAGDQYF	TGCGCCAGCAGTGATTGGATATCGGCGGGGGACCAGTACTTC
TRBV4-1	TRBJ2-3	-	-	CASSQLGSGVTDTQYF	TGCGCCAGCAGCCAGTTAGGGTCGGGTGTGACAGATACGCAGTATTTT
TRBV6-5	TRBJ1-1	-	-	CAAWRESWNTEAFF	TGTGCCGCATGGAGGGAATCGTGGAACACTGAAGCTTTCTTT
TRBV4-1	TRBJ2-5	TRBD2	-	CASSRVLASGKQYF	TGCGCCAGCAGCCGAGTACTAGCGAGCGGAAAGCAGTACTTC
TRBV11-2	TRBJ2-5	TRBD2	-	CASSFASGGAETQYF	TGTGCCAGCAGCTTCGCTAGCGGGGGGGCAGAGACCCAGTACTTC
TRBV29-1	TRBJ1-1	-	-	CSVVISSTEAFF	TGCAGCGTTGTTATTTCCAGCACTGAAGCTTTCTTT
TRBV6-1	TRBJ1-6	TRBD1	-	CASSIDRDSPLHF	TGTGCCAGCAGTATTGACAGGGATTCACCCCTCCACTTT
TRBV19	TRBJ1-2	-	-	CASRGRTPEGGYTF	TGTGCCAGTAGAGGGCGGACACCCGAGGGTGGCTACACCTTC
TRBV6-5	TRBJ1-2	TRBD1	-	CASSRRQGAQGYTF	TGTGCCAGCAGCCGTAGACAGGGGGCACAAGGCTACACCTTC
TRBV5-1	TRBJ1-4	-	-	CASSKDPGLGEKLFF	TGCGCCAGCAGCAAGGACCCGGGTTTAGGAGAAAAACTGTTTTTT
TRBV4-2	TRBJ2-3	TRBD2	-	CASSQDISGGNTQYF	TGTGCCAGCAGCCAAGATATCAGCGGGGGGAATACGCAGTATTTT
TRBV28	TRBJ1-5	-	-	CASSSQGRPQHF	TGTGCCAGCAGTTCACAGGGCCGCCCCCAGCATTTT
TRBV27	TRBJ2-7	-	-	CASSFADSYEQYF	TGTGCCAGCAGTTTTGCGGACTCCTACGAGCAGTACTTC
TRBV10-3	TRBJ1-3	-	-	CAIRWDPGNTIYF	TGTGCCATCAGGTGGGATCCTGGAAACACCATATATTTT
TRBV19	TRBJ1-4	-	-	CASSIGGQSEKLFF	TGTGCCAGTAGTATAGGGGGCCAGAGTGAAAAACTGTTTTTT
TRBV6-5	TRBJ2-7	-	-	CASSHPGTLPYEQYF	TGTGCCAGCAGTCACCCTGGGACATTGCCCTACGAGCAGTACTTC
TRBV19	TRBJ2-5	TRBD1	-	CASSEQGDETQYF	TGTGCCAGTAGTGAACAGGGGGATGAGACCCAGTACTTC
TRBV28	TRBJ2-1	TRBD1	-	CASSGGTVFLNEQFF	TGTGCCAGCAGCGGTGGGACAGTATTTTTGAATGAGCAGTTCTTC
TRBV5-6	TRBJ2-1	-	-	CASSFGSQSSYNEQFF	TGTGCCAGCAGCTTCGGTAGCCAGAGCTCCTACAATGAGCAGTTCTTC
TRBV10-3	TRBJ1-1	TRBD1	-	CAAEGQGKGEAFF	TGTGCCGCCGAGGGACAGGGGAAAGGGGAAGCTTTCTTT
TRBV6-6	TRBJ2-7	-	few	CASSYSSSSYEQYF	TGTGCCAGCAGTTACTCAAGCAGCTCCTACGAGCAGTACTTC
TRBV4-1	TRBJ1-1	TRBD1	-	CASSRQGRTEAFF	TGCGCCAGCAGTCGACAGGGGAGGACTGAAGCTTTCTTT
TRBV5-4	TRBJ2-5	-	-	CASSSEPAQGRLTQYF	TGTGCCAGCAGCTCAGAACCTGCCCAGGGTCGGCTGACCCAGTACTTC
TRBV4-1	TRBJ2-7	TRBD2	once	CASSRSGGFSYEQYF	TGCGCCAGCAGCCGCAGCGGGGGGTTCTCCTACGAGCAGTACTTC
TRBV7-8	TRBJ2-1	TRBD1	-	CASSLGQGASNEQFF	TGTGCCAGCAGCTTAGGGCAGGGGGCTAGCAATGAGCAGTTCTTC
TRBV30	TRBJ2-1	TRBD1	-	CAWNTGGSYNEQFF	TGTGCCTGGAATACAGGGGGCTCCTACAATGAGCAGTTCTTC